A selection of T cell receptor beta chains follows, all from one sample in a study of vaccination and CD4 T cells after COVID-19. These receptors have no known antigen. TCRdb recomputed calls from the PCR reads with MiXCR, one row per CDR3 protein. Altogether about 15,000 distinct CDR3 sequences are present, 52% being singletons, with the ten largest covering about 14%. Source material: CD4+ T cells from blood, cultured in vitro. The receptors originated from a human donor who had recovered from COVID-19. CDR3s leave out the opening cysteine and the closing phenylalanine or tryptophan. D genes are given only for firm matches.

v_gene,j_gene,len,d_gene,CDR3aa
TRBV29-1,TRBJ1-4,10,NA,SVDVSGEKLF
TRBV12-3/TRBV12-4,TRBJ2-2,11,NA,ASSFQGGGELF
TRBV6-2/TRBV6-3,TRBJ1-1,11,NA,ASGGWLNTEAF
TRBV19,TRBJ2-2,13,TRBD1,ASRPGQANTGELF
TRBV27,TRBJ2-3,11,NA,ASSSGNTDTQY
TRBV30,TRBJ1-6,11,NA,AWRVLDNSPLH
TRBV2,TRBJ2-1,13,TRBD2,ASSVSRGGYNEQF
TRBV20-1,TRBJ2-7,12,NA,SARDRNSGYEQY
TRBV7-2,TRBJ1-3,12,NA,ASSLGISGNTIY
TRBV12-3/TRBV12-4,TRBJ1-1,9,NA,ASTFRSEAF
TRBV27,TRBJ2-1,13,NA,ASSAFMLGFGEQF
TRBV19,TRBJ2-3,16,TRBD2,ASSIGGTSGLDLDTQY
TRBV12-5,TRBJ1-6,12,NA,ASGWGGGVSPLH
TRBV5-1,TRBJ2-5,15,NA,ASSLDPIIRPQETQY
TRBV15,TRBJ1-5,14,NA,ATSTVGRIGNQPQH
TRBV30,TRBJ2-7,12,NA,AWSPRPKPYEQY
TRBV4-2,TRBJ2-2,16,NA,ASSQDLAGDTNTGELF
TRBV5-1,TRBJ2-7,12,NA,ASSLGGRRVEQY
TRBV7-2,TRBJ2-7,13,NA,ASSLGALSSYEQY
TRBV5-4,TRBJ1-5,14,TRBD1,ASSYTGGGSNQPQH
TRBV10-1,TRBJ2-2,12,NA,ASKWGGNTGELF
TRBV10-3,TRBJ2-2,13,NA,AISDRAANTGELF
TRBV12-3/TRBV12-4,TRBJ2-2,13,TRBD2,ASRRPSGRAGELF
TRBV6-5,TRBJ1-5,11,NA,ASSYSIWQPQH
TRBV5-1,TRBJ2-5,11,NA,ASSGGLQETQY
TRBV4-1,TRBJ1-2,12,NA,ASSQALGFYGYT
TRBV5-6,TRBJ2-5,13,NA,ASIRAGSQQETQY
TRBV18,TRBJ2-7,13,TRBD1,ASSPLPGGAYEQY
TRBV7-2,TRBJ2-1,14,TRBD2,ASSTRVAGDRNEQF
TRBV7-2,TRBJ2-7,12,TRBD1,ASSGTGGAYEQY
TRBV20-1,TRBJ1-2,11,NA,SALSGSNYGYT
TRBV20-1,TRBJ2-5,14,TRBD2,SASWRGGGWEETQY
TRBV2,TRBJ1-2,14,TRBD1,ASSGLGTGTYYGYT
TRBV5-1,TRBJ1-1,12,TRBD1,ASSPDRVGTEAF
TRBV11-3,TRBJ2-7,14,TRBD2,ASSPSSGTSSYEQY
TRBV30,TRBJ2-7,12,NA,AWSVLGDTYEQY
TRBV6-2/TRBV6-3,TRBJ2-7,14,TRBD2,ASRTPGSGGVNEQY
TRBV20-1,TRBJ2-7,13,TRBD2,SARRSSGSPYEQY
TRBV12-3/TRBV12-4,TRBJ1-5,11,NA,ASRGPGNQPQH
TRBV20-1,TRBJ2-1,10,NA,SARGLNNEQF
TRBV4-1,TRBJ2-7,13,NA,ASSHGGVSSYEQY
TRBV7-9,TRBJ2-1,14,TRBD2,ASSLGGGRVYNEQF